This record concerns one T cell receptor beta chain sequence. The repertoire was sequenced with immunoSEQ multiplex PCR; TCRdb's copy has only in-frame clones and lacks some. This sample yields about 56,000 clones, of which just over 95% are seen a single time; around 0.99% belongs to the top ten. This sample was taken from a study of siplizumab effects on memory and regulatory T cells. The V gene end was trimmed by 4 bases and the J gene end by 0 bases; junction bases not matched to a gene: 7. CDR1 is SGHTS, CDR2 YDEGEE, per germline. The CDR3 consists of 16 residues. The sequence derives from a human donor in good health. The V and J genes are TRBV5-8 and TRBJ1-1; 9 bases agree with TRBD1. Sequenced: naive CD8+ T cells sorted from blood. The CDR3 region is CASSKGQGRMNTEAFF. DNA of the CDR3: TGTGCCAGCAGCAAGGGACAGGGAAGGATGAACACTGAAGCTTTCTTT. Complete variable domain (other parts from reference TRBV5-8 and TRBJ1-1): EAGVTQSPTHLIKTRGQQATLRCSPISGHTSVYWYQQALGLGLQFLLWYDEGEERNRGNFPPRFSGRQFPNYSSELNVNALELEDSALYLCASSKGQGRMNTEAFFGQGTRLTVV.